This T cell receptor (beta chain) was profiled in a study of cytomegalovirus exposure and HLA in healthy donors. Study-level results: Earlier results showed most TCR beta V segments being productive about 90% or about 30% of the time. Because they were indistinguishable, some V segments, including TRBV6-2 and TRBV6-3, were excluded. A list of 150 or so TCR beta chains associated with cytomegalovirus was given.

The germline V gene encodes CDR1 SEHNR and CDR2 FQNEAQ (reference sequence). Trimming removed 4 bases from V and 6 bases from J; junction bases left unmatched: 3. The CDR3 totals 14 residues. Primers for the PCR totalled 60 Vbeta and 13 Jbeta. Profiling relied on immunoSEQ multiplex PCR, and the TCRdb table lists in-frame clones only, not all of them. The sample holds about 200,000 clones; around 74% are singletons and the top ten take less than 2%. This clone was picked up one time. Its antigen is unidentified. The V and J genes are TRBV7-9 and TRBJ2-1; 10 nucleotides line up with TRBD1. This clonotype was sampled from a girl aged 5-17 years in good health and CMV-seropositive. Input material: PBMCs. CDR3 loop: CASSSWTGGNEQFF. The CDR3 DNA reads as TGTGCCAGCAGCTCTTGGACAGGGGGCAATGAGCAGTTCTTC.